The 27 T cell receptor beta chains listed next were all sequenced from one sample in a study of shared clonotypes between healthy human individuals. Profiled with immunoSEQ multiplex PCR; TCRdb holds only in-frame clones, not every one. The sample holds about 480,000 clones, roughly 78% seen once. The sequencing input was PBMCs. All receptors come from a woman between 35 and 50 years old in good health. Some clones in this sample may be carry-over from other donors' samples.

This clone was picked up a small number of times. The V gene is TRBV9, the J gene TRBJ1-4; 7 bases are a match to TRBD1. V shed 0 bases and J 7 bases; nucleotides not matched to a gene: 6. CDR3 length: 15 amino acids. Germline CDR1 SGDLS, CDR2 YYNGEE. Here the CDR3 reads CASSVGPGGVEKLFF. In nucleotides, the CDR3 is TGTGCCAGCAGCGTAGGGCCAGGGGGAGTTGAAAAACTGTTTTTT.

As to this clone: This may be a read error: a much more frequent sequence differs by one nucleotide. Other DNA sequences in this sample translate to the same CDR3. The chain couples TRBV7-9 to TRBJ2-3; D gene uncertain. Germline V gene data show CDR1 as SEHNR and CDR2 as FQNEAQ (reference sequence). V was pared by 1 base and J by 1 base, with 0 bases between. This CDR3 spans 12 amino acids. The CDR3 nucleotides read TGTGCCAGCAGCTTAGGCACAGATACGCAGTATTTT. This encodes CASSLGTDTQYF.

This chain links TRBV12-5 with TRBJ1-1, with D uncertain. From germline, CDR1 is LGHNT and CDR2 FRNRAP. V was trimmed by 2 bases and J by 10 bases, leaving 8 bases between them. The CDR3 totals 11 residues. CDR3 nucleotides: TGTGCTAGTGGTTTGACACGGGCAGCTTTCTTT. Translation: CASGLTRAAFF.

This clone was recorded at least ten times. CDR3 nucleotides: TGTGCCAGCAGCTTTACCGCCAGGGACACTGAAGCTTTCTTT. This gives the protein CASSFTARDTEAFF. The chain recombines TRBV13 with TRBJ1-1, with D possibly being TRBD1 (5 bases). The V gene lost 3 bases and the J gene lost 3 bases, with 11 bases spanning the gap. The germline CDR1 and CDR2 sequences are PRHDT and FYEKMQ (reference sequence). This CDR3 has 14 residues.

This clone was seen only a few times. The chain employs TRBV7-3 and TRBJ2-7, with D perhaps matching TRBD1 (6 bases). Germline loops: CDR1 SGHTA, CDR2 FQGTGA. The CDR3 runs to 16 residues. Trimming left V 0 bases short and J 3 bases short, with 15 bases between. In DNA form, the CDR3 reads TGTGCCAGCAGCTTAACGTCAGGGGCCGGGAACTACGAGCAGTACTTC. Protein product: CASSLTSGAGNYEQYF.

The chain has TRBV28 and TRBJ2-1; 12 positions match TRBD2. In germline, CDR1 is MDHEN, CDR2 SYDVKM. The CDR3 length is 18 residues. The ends lost 2 bases at V and 4 bases at J; junction bases unmatched: 9. The CDR3 DNA reads as TGTGCCAGCAGTTTAAAGCTAGCGGGAGGGCCTAGGTACAATGAGCAGTTCTTC. It encodes CASSLKLAGGPRYNEQFF. Variable domain in full (rest from reference TRBV28 and TRBJ2-1): DVKVTQSSRYLVKRTGEKVFLECVQDMDHENMFWYRQDPGLGLRLIYFSYDVKMKEKGDIPEGYSVSREKKERFSLILESASTNQTSMYLCASSLKLAGGPRYNEQFFGPGTRLTVL.

The chain links TRBV19 to TRBJ2-5; D remains ambiguous. The CDR3 consists of 13 residues. Germline assignment: CDR1 LNHDA and CDR2 SQIVND (reference sequence). V lost 5 bases to trimming and J lost 0 bases, with 7 bases between them. The CDR3: CASSERHQETQYF. CDR3 DNA sequence: TGTGCCAGTAGTGAGCGACACCAAGAGACCCAGTACTTC.

CDR3 sequence reads: CASSPFWADTQYF. The CDR3 DNA sequence: TGTGCCAGCAGCCCCTTCTGGGCAGATACGCAGTATTTT. The chain has TRBV7-3 and TRBJ2-3; D remains unclear. The germline gives CDR1 SGHTA, CDR2 FQGTGA. CDR3 size: 13 residues. Trimming shortened V by 5 bases and J by 4 bases, and 10 bases separated the two germline ends.

The rearrangement joins TRBV10-3 to TRBJ2-3; D call uncertain. The V and J ends lost 4 bases and 2 bases respectively, with 7 bases between them. This CDR3 region has 13 residues. CDR1 ENHRY and CDR2 SYGVKD come from the germline V gene. The CDR3 region is CAISGGFTDTQYF. CDR3 DNA sequence: TGTGCCATCAGTGGGGGTTTCACAGATACGCAGTATTTT.

The chain couples TRBV7-2 to TRBJ2-5, with a possible D match to TRBD1 (5 bases). The CDR3 totals 16 residues. Per germline, CDR1 SGHTA and CDR2 FQGNSA. With 5 bases removed from V and 5 bases from J, the gap between germline ends came to 21 bases. The CDR3 here is CASSPSVDSLGETQYF. The CDR3 DNA reads TGTGCCAGCAGCCCTTCGGTTGACAGCCTAGGGGAGACCCAGTACTTC.

The chain combines TRBV23-1 with TRBJ2-7; unclear D gene. TRBV23-1 qualifies as an ORF whose function is uncertain. The V end lost 8 bases, the J end lost 4 bases, and 21 bases lay between the germline ends. The CDR3 extends over 15 amino acids. The CDR3 reads CASSGKAKGIYEQYF. The CDR3 bases are TGCGCCAGCTCCGGCAAGGCCAAAGGGATTTACGAGCAGTACTTC.

This chain connects TRBV7-2 to TRBJ1-6; D call uncertain. Germline CDR1 SGHTA, CDR2 FQGNSA. V lost 3 bases to trimming and J lost 2 bases, with 2 bases between them. This CDR3 has 13 amino acids. The CDR3 reads CASSLAYNSPLHF. CDR3 nucleotides: TGTGCCAGCAGCTTGGCCTATAATTCACCCCTCCACTTT.

CDR3: CATGGAGQGTDTQYF. The CDR3, as DNA: TGTGCCACCGGAGGGGCGGGCCAGGGGACCGATACGCAGTATTTT. The chain recombines TRBV5-4 with TRBJ2-3; D may be TRBD1 or TRBD2 (6 bases each). Germline V gives CDR1 SGHNT, CDR2 YYREEE (reference sequence). Deletions cut 9 bases from V and 6 bases from J, with 23 bases between. The CDR3 consists of 15 residues.

This clone showed up just a few times. The CDR3 region has the DNA TGTGCCAGCAGTTCCGGACTAGCCCCCCGGCAGTATTTT. It specifies CASSSGLAPRQYF. The gene calls are TRBV28 and TRBJ2-3; 8 nucleotides line up with TRBD2. The CDR3 totals 13 residues. Germline V CDR1 and CDR2: MDHEN, SYDVKM. Trimming cost V 4 bases and J 11 bases; bases outside gene matches: 8.

The CDR3 spells CASSPPRLAGVEEQFF. As DNA, the CDR3 is TGTGCCAGCTCACCACCGAGGCTAGCGGGAGTCGAGGAGCAGTTCTTC. This chain links TRBV18 with TRBJ2-1; 10 bases are shared with TRBD2. The CDR3 runs 16 residues. Germline loops: CDR1 KGHSH, CDR2 LQKENI. The ends lost 0 bases at V and 10 bases at J; junction bases unmatched: 9.

The chain uses TRBV21-1 and TRBJ1-5. TRBV21-1 is designated a pseudogene. The length of the CDR3 is 17 residues. CDR3 sequence (DNA): TGTGCCAGCAGCGAAACGGTCCAGAAGAATAGCAATCAGCCCCAGCATTTT. Translating gives CASSETVQKNSNQPQHF.

The gene calls are TRBV11-3 and TRBJ2-1, with TRBD2 as a possible D gene (5 bases). Trimming left V 6 bases short and J 5 bases short, with 11 bases between. Germline CDR1 reads SGHNT; CDR2 reads YENEEA. The CDR3 consists of 13 residues. The CDR3 is CASRLGPNNEQFF. The CDR3 coding sequence is TGTGCCAGCAGACTAGGACCCAACAATGAGCAGTTCTTC.

Only a few counts were recorded for this clone. The chain employs TRBV4-3 and TRBJ1-3; no clear D. The CDR3 has 16 residues. The germline CDR1 and CDR2 sequences are LGHNA and YSLEER. V lost 0 bases and J lost 2, with 11 bases in between. This chain's CDR3 is CASSQDPTLTGNTIYF. The CDR3 nucleotides are TGCGCCAGCAGCCAAGATCCGACACTAACTGGAAACACCATATATTTT.

The CDR3 DNA is TGTGCCAGCAGCTTAGTAGGGACAGGGGGCCCCACAGATACGCAGTATTTT. It is translated as CASSLVGTGGPTDTQYF. The chain has TRBV7-2 and TRBJ2-3, with 12 bases matching TRBD1. CDR1 and CDR2 (germline): SGHTA, FQGNSA. The junction had 4 bases not matched to a gene; V was cut back by 1 base and J by 2 bases. This CDR3 region has 17 residues. Full variable domain (rest looked up from reference TRBV7-2 and TRBJ2-3): GAGVSQSPSNKVTEKGKDVELRCDPISGHTALYWYRQSLGQGLEFLIYFQGNSAPDKSGLPSDRFSAERTGGSVSTLTIQRTQQEDSAVYLCASSLVGTGGPTDTQYFGPGTRLTVL.

The chain employs TRBV19 and TRBJ2-7, with D maybe TRBD1 (6 bases). V shed 5 bases and J shed 3 bases, with 11 bases lying between them. The CDR3 spans 13 residues. Germline CDR1 LNHDA, CDR2 SQIVND (reference sequence). The CDR3 is CASSGGAYYEQYF. CDR3 sequence (DNA): TGTGCCAGTAGTGGGGGCGCCTACTACGAGCAGTACTTC. The variable domain in full, with the rest retrieved from reference TRBV19 and TRBJ2-7, is DGGITQSPKYLFRKEGQNVTLSCEQNLNHDAMYWYRQDPGQGLRLIYYSQIVNDFQKGDIAEGYSVSREKKESFPLTVTSAQKNPTAFYLCASSGGAYYEQYFGPGTRLTVT.

This clone was detected ten times or more. The genes are TRBV5-1 and TRBJ2-2; maybe TRBD2 (6 bases). Germline V gene sequence: CDR1 SGHRS, CDR2 YFSETQ. V gave up 3 bases and J gave up 8 bases, with 11 bases separating them. This CDR3 contains 13 residues. The CDR3 loop is CASSSLALGELFF. The CDR3 nucleotides are TGCGCCAGCAGCTCCCTAGCGTTAGGGGAGCTGTTTTTT.

A few counts support this clone. V and J are TRBV5-1 and TRBJ1-1; D ambiguous. Per germline, CDR1 SGHRS and CDR2 YFSETQ. The CDR3 length is 15 residues. V lost 0 bases to trimming and J lost 6 bases, with 15 bases between them. DNA of the CDR3: TGCGCCAGCAGCTTGGGCAGTGGAGCCAGAGCTGAAGCTTTCTTT. This codes for CASSLGSGARAEAFF.

This clone was recorded once. DNA for the CDR3: TGTGCCAGCAGTGAAATCCGTGGACAGGGGGACGGCTACACCTTC. Protein product: CASSEIRGQGDGYTF. The J gene is TRBJ1-2, the V gene TRBV6-1, with 10 bases fitting TRBD1. The germline CDR1 and CDR2 sequences are MNHNS and SASEGT. J was trimmed by 8 bases and V by 2 bases; bases with no gene match: 8. CDR3 length: 15 residues.

This rearrangement joins TRBV6-1 to TRBJ1-1; D is unresolved. V was cut by 4 bases and J by 1 base, with 7 bases left in between. The CDR3 spans 13 residues. Germline CDR1 and CDR2: MNHNS and SASEGT. The CDR3 here is CASSGGWNTEAFF. The CDR3 coding sequence is TGTGCCAGCAGTGGGGGATGGAACACTGAAGCTTTCTTT.

The V gene is TRBV6-1, the J gene TRBJ1-2, with 9 bases matching TRBD1. Germline loops: CDR1 MNHNS, CDR2 SASEGT. The CDR3 covers 13 residues. The trim removed 6 bases at V and 4 bases at J, leaving 3 bases unmatched. CDR3 bases: TGTGCCAGCAGCCCGGACAGGGGCTATGGCTACACCTTC. Its protein is CASSPDRGYGYTF.

This clone has more than one count but fewer than ten. J is TRBJ2-3 and V is TRBV6-5; possibly TRBD1 for D (6 bases). Trimming shortened V by 6 bases and J by 2 bases, and 15 bases separated the two germline ends. The length of the CDR3 is 15 residues. CDR1 and CDR2 from the germline V gene are MNHEY and SVGAGI. CDR3 sequence (DNA): TGTGCCAGCAGCCGTACAGGGCGGTCCACAGATACGCAGTATTTT. This codes for CASSRTGRSTDTQYF.

The rearrangement links TRBV4-1 to TRBJ2-7; 12 bases align to TRBD2. The ends lost 1 base at V and 4 bases at J; junction bases unmatched: 5. Germline assignment: CDR1 MGHRA and CDR2 YSYEKL. CDR3 length: 16 amino acids. Here the CDR3 DNA reads TGCGCCAGCAGCCAAGCTAGCGGGAGGGCCTCTTACGAGCAGTACTTC. Translating it yields CASSQASGRASYEQYF.